One sample yielded the 31 T cell receptor beta chains listed below, sequenced in a study of blood T cell repertoires in COVID-19. Clones were sequenced by immunoSEQ multiplex PCR, and TCRdb holds only the in-frame ones, with some missing. The sample contains 71,000 or so clones, 70% to 85% of which appear only once. Sequencing was done on a sample of peripheral blood. The receptors come from a man aged 65 to 79 with acute or convalescent COVID-19.

The chain recombines TRBV6-6 with TRBJ1-1, with D hard to call. Trimming pared 10 bases from V and 4 bases from J, leaving 13 bases between. Germline CDR1 and CDR2: MNHNY and SVGAGI (reference sequence). CDR3 size: 12 residues. DNA of the CDR3: TGTGCCACAAGGAGGGAGGGCACTGAAGCTTTCTTT. This codes for CATRREGTEAFF.

The rearrangement joins TRBV5-1 to TRBJ2-5; 9 nucleotides align to TRBD1. The germline V gene encodes CDR1 SGHRS and CDR2 YFSETQ. J lost 6 bases, V lost 0 bases, and 3 bases had no gene match. This CDR3 has 14 amino acids. In DNA form, the CDR3 reads TGCGCCAGCAGCTTGGGACAGGGGGGAAAGACCCAGTACTTC. Translating gives CASSLGQGGKTQYF.

V gene TRBV21-1 combines with J gene TRBJ2-1; whether TRBD2, the table's D call, matches the DNA was not checked. TRBV21-1 is marked as a pseudogene. The CDR3 is 13 amino acids. The CDR3 sequence is CASSKGGEDEQFF. The CDR3 DNA is TGTGCCAGCAGCAAAGGGGGAGAGGATGAGCAGTTCTTC.

The chain couples TRBV6-5 to TRBJ1-2; 9 bases fit TRBD1. Losses at the gene ends were 6 bases for V and 4 bases for J; bases not matched to a gene: 9. Looked up from germline, CDR1 is MNHEY and CDR2 is SVGAGI. The CDR3 sequence is 15 residues long. CDR3 loop: CASRPPGQGGYGYTF. For the CDR3, the DNA is TGTGCCAGCAGGCCTCCGGGACAGGGCGGCTATGGCTACACCTTC.

The genes are TRBV5-1 and TRBJ2-1, with a weak D call TRBD2 (5 bases). CDR3 length: 17 residues. Deletions cut 4 bases from V and 2 bases from J, with 19 bases between. Germline V gene sequence: CDR1 SGHRS, CDR2 YFSETQ. The CDR3 DNA reads as TGCGCCAGCAGCCCAGGACTCACACCGACGGCCTACAATGAGCAGTTCTTC. It encodes CASSPGLTPTAYNEQFF.

The chain carries TRBV6-1 and TRBJ1-1, with TRBD1 matching over 9 bases. Per the germline V gene, CDR1 is MNHNS and CDR2 is SASEGT. The CDR3 covers 17 residues. V gave up 0 bases and J gave up 10 bases; unmatched junction bases: 15. The CDR3 loop is CASSEAGTGTGKWAAFF. The CDR3 DNA is TGTGCCAGCAGTGAAGCGGGCACCGGGACAGGGAAGTGGGCAGCTTTCTTT.

The chain couples TRBV3-1 (or the pseudogene TRBV3-2) to TRBJ1-2; maybe TRBD1 (6 bases). V was pared by 1 base and J by 0 bases, with 9 bases between. The CDR3 spans 15 residues. Germline values: CDR1 LGHDT, CDR2 YNNKEL (reference sequence). CDR3 sequence reads: CASSQVSGANYGYTF. CDR3 nucleotide sequence: TGTGCCAGCAGCCAAGTCTCAGGGGCTAACTATGGCTACACCTTC.

The chain links TRBV11-1 to TRBJ1-2, with D perhaps TRBD1 (5 bases). V dropped 6 bases and J dropped 2 bases, with 16 bases sitting between them. The CDR3 extends over 15 amino acids. CDR1 is SGHAT and CDR2 is FQDESV in the germline V gene (reference sequence). In DNA form, the CDR3 reads TGTGCCAGCAGTCCGAGCGGGACGGGGAACTATGGCTACACCTTC. Translation: CASSPSGTGNYGYTF.

V is TRBV9 and J is TRBJ2-2, with no clear D. Trimming took 0 bases from V and 6 from J, leaving 3 bases between them. This CDR3 has 12 amino acids. CDR1 SGDLS and CDR2 YYNGEE come from the germline V gene. DNA for the CDR3: TGTGCCAGCAGCGTAGTCGCCGGGGAGCTGTTTTTT. Its protein product is CASSVVAGELFF.

The chain has TRBV18 and TRBJ2-6; 11 bases map to TRBD1. With 2 bases clipped from V and 2 bases from J, the junction kept 2 bases outside the gene matches. The CDR3 is 17 residues long. Per the germline V gene, CDR1 is KGHSH and CDR2 is LQKENI. DNA of the CDR3: TGTGCCAGCTCACCAGGACAGGGGGCGCCTGGGGCCAACGTCCTGACTTTC. Translation gives CASSPGQGAPGANVLTF.

The chain recombines TRBV7-3 with TRBJ2-5, with a weak D call TRBD2 (6 bases). CDR3 length: 13 amino acids. The V end lost 5 bases, the J end lost 2 bases, and 9 bases lay between the germline ends. Germline V gives CDR1 SGHTA, CDR2 FQGTGA. DNA of the CDR3: TGTGCCAGCAGCCTAGCGTCGCAAGAGACCCAGTACTTC. As protein: CASSLASQETQYF.

The V gene is TRBV28, the J gene TRBJ1-2; D uncertain. This CDR3 has 15 residues. Trimming removed 1 base from V and 4 bases from J, with 13 bases in between. Germline CDR1 reads MDHEN; CDR2 reads SYDVKM. CDR3 nucleotides: TGTGCCAGCAGTTTATTTTCCTTGCGGGCCTATGGCTACACCTTC. Protein product: CASSLFSLRAYGYTF.

The CDR3 coding sequence is TGTGCCAGCAGTTTAGGGCGTCTCACAGGGACCGGGGAGCTGTTTTTT. Protein: CASSLGRLTGTGELFF. This chain connects TRBV27 to TRBJ2-2, with D tentatively TRBD1 (6 bases). The CDR3 has 16 amino acids. Trimming stripped 2 bases from V and 5 bases from J, with 15 bases between. From germline, CDR1 is MNHEY and CDR2 SMNVEV (reference sequence).

This chain uses TRBV28 with TRBJ1-1; weak D call: TRBD1 (6 bases). V was cut by 3 bases and J by 6 bases, with 8 bases left in between. The germline V gene has CDR1 MDHEN and CDR2 SYDVKM. This CDR3 comprises 12 residues. The CDR3 nucleotides read TGTGCCAGCAGTTTGGGACATTCTGAAGCTTTCTTT. This encodes CASSLGHSEAFF. Based on the CDR3 plus reference TRBV28 and TRBJ1-1, the full variable domain is DVKVTQSSRYLVKRTGEKVFLECVQDMDHENMFWYRQDPGLGLRLIYFSYDVKMKEKGDIPEGYSVSREKKERFSLILESASTNQTSMYLCASSLGHSEAFFGQGTRLTVV.

J is TRBJ1-5 and V is TRBV6-1; 8 bases are a match to TRBD1. CDR1 is MNHNS and CDR2 is SASEGT in the germline V gene. CDR3 length: 16 residues. The ends lost 4 bases at V and 2 bases at J; junction bases unmatched: 7. The CDR3 sequence is CASSAGGGGGNQPQHF. CDR3 nucleotides: TGTGCCAGCAGTGCAGGGGGCGGCGGGGGCAATCAGCCCCAGCATTTT.

The chain combines TRBV12-3 or TRBV12-4 with TRBJ2-2; TRBD2 aligns across 7 bases. The V gene end was trimmed by 5 bases and the J gene end by 5 bases; junction bases not matched to a gene: 2. This CDR3 is built from 13 residues. The CDR3 protein is CASSQLATGELFF. CDR3 DNA: TGTGCCAGCAGTCAACTAGCGACCGGGGAGCTGTTTTTT.

In its sample, this clone was seen once. The chain couples TRBV9 to TRBJ2-1; perhaps TRBD2 as D (5 bases). CDR3 length: 16 amino acids. CDR1 and CDR2 from the germline V gene are SGDLS and YYNGEE. The V end lost 4 bases, the J end lost 1 base, and 15 bases lay between the germline ends. The DNA for the CDR3 is TGTGCCAGCAGCATGGGCTTAGCGAGATCCTACAATGAGCAGTTCTTC. Amino acid sequence: CASSMGLARSYNEQFF.

The V and J genes are TRBV5-1 and TRBJ2-1; 7 nucleotides line up with TRBD1. The V gene's germline CDR1 is SGHRS and CDR2 YFSETQ. The V gene end was trimmed by 0 bases and the J gene end by 4 bases; junction bases not matched to a gene: 4. The CDR3 has 15 residues. The CDR3 DNA is TGCGCCAGCAGCTTGGCTCTGGACAGGTACAATGAGCAGTTCTTC. It is translated as CASSLALDRYNEQFF.

The chain is built from TRBV19 and TRBJ1-6; weak D call: TRBD1 (5 bases). Germline loops: CDR1 LNHDA, CDR2 SQIVND (reference sequence). This CDR3 contains 13 residues. V was pared by 2 bases and J by 10 bases, with 9 bases between. CDR3 DNA: TGTGCCAGTAGTATACAGGGATCCTCACCCCTCCACTTT. It translates to CASSIQGSSPLHF.

This clone was recorded at least ten times. This chain links TRBV7-8 with TRBJ2-7, with 9 nucleotides matching TRBD2. The germline V gene has CDR1 SGHVS and CDR2 FQNEAQ. The trim removed 1 base at V and 0 bases at J, leaving 7 bases unmatched. The CDR3 totals 17 residues. CDR3 loop: CASSLGLADESSYEQYF. The DNA for the CDR3 is TGTGCCAGCAGCTTAGGACTAGCGGACGAGAGCTCCTACGAGCAGTACTTC. The full variable domain, in which reference TRBV7-8 and TRBJ2-7 provide the parts outside the CDR3, is GAGVSQSPRYKVAKRGQDVALRCDPISGHVSLFWYQQALGQGPEFLTYFQNEAQLDKSGLPSDRFFAERPEGSVSTLKIQRTQQEDSAVYLCASSLGLADESSYEQYFGPGTRLTVT.

This chain uses TRBV28 with TRBJ2-7, with 8 bases identical to TRBD2. Per the germline V gene, CDR1 is MDHEN and CDR2 is SYDVKM. The trim removed 6 bases at V and 2 bases at J, leaving 9 bases unmatched. The CDR3 spans 15 residues. For the CDR3, the DNA is TGTGCCAGCAGACTCACGGGGGGGAGAGCCTACGAGCAGTACTTC. Its protein product is CASRLTGGRAYEQYF.

The chain couples TRBV4-2 to TRBJ2-4; D perhaps matches TRBD2 (6 bases). The germline CDR1 and CDR2 sequences are LGHNA and YNFKEQ. CDR3 length: 18 amino acids. V was trimmed by 1 base and J by 1 base, leaving 17 bases between them. The CDR3 sequence is CASSQVSGGGTAKNIQYF. Here the CDR3 DNA reads TGTGCCAGCAGCCAAGTTTCCGGGGGTGGGACGGCCAAAAACATTCAGTACTTC.

CDR3 in amino acids: CASSVDAGAIYEQYF. CDR3 sequence (DNA): TGTGCCAGCAGCGTAGACGCGGGGGCAATCTACGAGCAGTACTTC. The chain has TRBV9 and TRBJ2-7; D might be TRBD2 (7 bases). With 0 bases removed from V and 3 bases from J, the gap between germline ends came to 13 bases. Germline values: CDR1 SGDLS, CDR2 YYNGEE. This CDR3 is built from 15 residues.

CDR3 in DNA: TGTGCCACCTCACAGGATCCCAATAGCAATCAGCCCCAGCATTTT. The encoded protein is CATSQDPNSNQPQHF. The V gene is TRBV19, the J gene TRBJ1-5; TRBD1 might be the D (5 bases). The germline V gene has CDR1 LNHDA and CDR2 SQIVND (reference sequence). The CDR3 runs 15 residues. V was shortened by 10 bases and J by 0 bases, with 16 bases between the two germline ends. Based on the CDR3 plus reference TRBV19 and TRBJ1-5, the full variable domain is DGGITQSPKYLFRKEGQNVTLSCEQNLNHDAMYWYRQDPGQGLRLIYYSQIVNDFQKGDIAEGYSVSREKKESFPLTVTSAQKNPTAFYLCATSQDPNSNQPQHFGDGTRLSIL.

The V call is TRBV19, the J call TRBJ2-2, with a tentative D call TRBD1 (6 bases). CDR1 and CDR2 from the germline V gene are LNHDA and SQIVND (reference sequence). This CDR3 spans 15 amino acids. V dropped 4 bases and J dropped 4 bases, with 13 bases sitting between them. The CDR3 DNA sequence: TGTGCCAGTAGTACCTCGCACAGGGCCACCGGGGAGCTGTTTTTT. The encoded protein is CASSTSHRATGELFF.

This clone was recorded a few times. V gene TRBV2 combines with J gene TRBJ1-2, with 9 bases that match TRBD1. With V trimmed by 3 bases and J by 2 bases, 4 bases remained unmatched. The CDR3 covers 15 residues. CDR1 is SNHLY, CDR2 FYNNEI, per germline. The CDR3 sequence: CASSDRQGVNYGYTF. As DNA, the CDR3 is TGTGCCAGCAGTGACCGACAGGGGGTAAACTATGGCTACACCTTC.

This clone was counted between two and nine times. The J gene is TRBJ2-1, the V gene TRBV7-9; D might be TRBD2 (6 bases). V lost 5 bases and J 8 bases, leaving 19 bases between the germline ends. The CDR3 is 15 amino acids. Germline V lookup: CDR1 SEHNR, CDR2 FQNEAQ (reference sequence). The chain's CDR3 is CASSLMAPGVHEQFF. In nucleotides, the CDR3 is TGTGCCAGCAGCCTAATGGCCCCGGGAGTACATGAGCAGTTCTTC.

Notes on this clone: Other DNA sequences of this sample code for an identical CDR3. The chain has TRBV5-1 and TRBJ1-1; D ambiguous. There are 14 residues in the CDR3. Germline CDR1 and CDR2: SGHRS and YFSETQ. Trimming removed 0 bases from V and 1 base from J, with 7 bases in between. The CDR3 protein is CASSLDSSNTEAFF. CDR3 DNA sequence: TGCGCCAGCAGCTTGGACAGCTCGAACACTGAAGCTTTCTTT.

This clone has at least ten counts. The genes are TRBV2 and TRBJ2-3; the match to TRBD1 covers 7 bases. Germline values: CDR1 SNHLY, CDR2 FYNNEI. V lost 5 bases and J lost 3; bases outside the gene matches: 5. The length of the CDR3 is 14 residues. CDR3 in amino acids: CASSINRGTDTQYF. CDR3 bases: TGTGCCAGCAGTATAAACAGGGGAACAGATACGCAGTATTTT.

This CDR3 reads CSAAHFGTGFNYGYTF. The CDR3 coding sequence is TGCAGCGCTGCCCATTTCGGGACAGGTTTTAACTATGGCTACACCTTC. This chain links TRBV29-1 with TRBJ1-2; 8 bases match TRBD1. V lost 7 bases, J lost 1 base, and 14 bases stayed unmatched. From germline, CDR1 is SQVTM and CDR2 ANQGSEA. This CDR3 comprises 16 residues.

The rearrangement links TRBV7-9 to TRBJ1-3; D not certain. The CDR3 has 14 amino acids. The germline V and J ends were trimmed by 5 bases and 2 bases, with 10 bases remaining between them. Germline loops: CDR1 SEHNR, CDR2 FQNEAQ (reference sequence). The CDR3 loop is CASSRGSTGNTIYF. CDR3 sequence (DNA): TGTGCCAGCAGCCGGGGAAGCACTGGAAACACCATATATTTT.